This T cell receptor (beta chain) was identified during a study of spatial heterogeneity in lung cancer. Across the study: The average count in raw reads for each unique TCR and UMI combination exceeded nine appearances. Points from the study as a whole: Blood contained ubiquitous expanded tumor TCRs more at resection than at follow-up.

The CDR3 runs to 13 residues. V was cut by 0 bases and J by 2 bases, with 3 bases left in between. Germline CDR1 reads LGHNA; CDR2 reads YSLEER. TCRdb recomputed calls from the 5' RACE reads with MiXCR, one row per CDR3 protein. The data contain nearly 50,000 distinct CDR3 sequences, approximately 7.6% of them singletons. The time point is: sample taken at primary tumor resection. Without sorting, whole RNA was sequenced from tumor, nontumor lung or frozen PBMC. The cohort: some 73 early-stage, untreated non-small cell lung cancer patients. This clonotype was counted many times. The antigen is unknown. The genes are TRBV4-3 and TRBJ2-3, with no clear D. The sequencing used PBMCs, collected at surgery. The source of this sequence is a female donor with early-stage non-small cell lung cancer. CDR3 in amino acids: CASSQENTDTQYF. CDR3 sequence (DNA): TGCGCCAGCAGCCAAGAGAACACAGATACGCAGTATTTT.